This TCR beta chain is drawn from a study of cytomegalovirus exposure and HLA in healthy donors. This clone was detected once. Primers included in the PCR were 60 Vbeta and 13 Jbeta primers. Profiling relied on immunoSEQ multiplex PCR, and the TCRdb table lists in-frame clones only, not all of them. The table lists over 150,000 clones, about two thirds of them singletons. CDR3 length: 15 residues. The ends were cut back, 6 bases at V and 6 bases at J, with 20 bases in the middle. The germline V gene encodes CDR1 MDHEN and CDR2 SYDVKM. Donors were nominally healthy when sampled, though unrecorded immune exposures were likely.

The sample consisted of PBMCs. The chain combines TRBV28 with TRBJ2-5; possible D gene TRBD2, 7 bases. The receptor was derived from a woman in her twenties or thirties in good health and CMV-seronegative. In nucleotides, the CDR3 is TGTGCCAGCAGCTTCAGAGGGGGGGGTGGGCAGACCCAGTACTTC. Encoded protein: CASSFRGGGGQTQYF.